This T cell receptor (beta chain) appears in the sequencing data of a study of post-analysis software for immune sequencing data. Study as a whole: Disease courses included relapsing-remitting, secondary progressive and progressive-relapsing multiple sclerosis. Study-wide points: Normalized Chao1 diversity was significantly lower in multiple sclerosis patients than in controls. Samples made in the same batch grouped tightly together by F measure.

Prepared libraries of TCR beta cDNA carried unique molecular identifiers. Input of roughly 1 to 11 million T cells yielded approximately 500,000 cDNA molecules. TCRdb re-called the PCR reads with MiXCR, one entry per CDR3 protein. In the table there are about 540,000 distinct CDR3 sequences, about a third of which are singletons. This clonotype was counted only a few times. Its matching antigen is unknown. Sequencing input: blood. This receptor was taken from a girl aged 2 to 17 with multiple sclerosis.

The CDR3 region is CASSPLRRHLEAFF. The DNA for the CDR3 is TGTGCCAGCAGTCCCCTCCGACGGCACCTTGAAGCTTTCTTT. The genes are TRBV6-2 or TRBV6-3 and TRBJ1-1; D gene unclear. This CDR3 contains 14 residues. Trimming took off 5 bases at V and 7 bases at J, with 17 bases between the two ends. Germline values: CDR1 MNHEY, CDR2 SVGEGT.